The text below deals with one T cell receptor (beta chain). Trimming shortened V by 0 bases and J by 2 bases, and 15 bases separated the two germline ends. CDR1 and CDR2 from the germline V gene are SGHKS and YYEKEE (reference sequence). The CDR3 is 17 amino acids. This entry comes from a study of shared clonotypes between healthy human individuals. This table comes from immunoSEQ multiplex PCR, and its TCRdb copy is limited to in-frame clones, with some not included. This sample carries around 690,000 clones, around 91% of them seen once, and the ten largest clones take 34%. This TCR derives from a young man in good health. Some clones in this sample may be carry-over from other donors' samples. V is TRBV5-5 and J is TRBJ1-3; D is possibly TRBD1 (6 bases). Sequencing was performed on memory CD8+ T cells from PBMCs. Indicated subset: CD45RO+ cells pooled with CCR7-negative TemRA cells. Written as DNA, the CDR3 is TGTGCCAGCAGCTTGGACCCGATCGGGGGCCCTGGAAACACCATATATTTT. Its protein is CASSLDPIGGPGNTIYF.